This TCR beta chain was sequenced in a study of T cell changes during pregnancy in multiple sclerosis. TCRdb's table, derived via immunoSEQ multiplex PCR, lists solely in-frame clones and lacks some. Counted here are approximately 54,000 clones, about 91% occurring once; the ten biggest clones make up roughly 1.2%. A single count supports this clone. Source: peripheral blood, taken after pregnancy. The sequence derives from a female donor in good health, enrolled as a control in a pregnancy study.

This CDR3 reads CASSLTGVGEAFF. Here the CDR3 DNA reads TGTGCCAGCTCACTAACGGGAGTCGGTGAAGCTTTCTTT. The chain couples TRBV18 to TRBJ1-1; D remains unclear. Trimming removed 4 bases from V and 7 bases from J, with 13 bases in between. Per the germline V gene, CDR1 is KGHSH and CDR2 is LQKENI. This CDR3 region has 13 residues.